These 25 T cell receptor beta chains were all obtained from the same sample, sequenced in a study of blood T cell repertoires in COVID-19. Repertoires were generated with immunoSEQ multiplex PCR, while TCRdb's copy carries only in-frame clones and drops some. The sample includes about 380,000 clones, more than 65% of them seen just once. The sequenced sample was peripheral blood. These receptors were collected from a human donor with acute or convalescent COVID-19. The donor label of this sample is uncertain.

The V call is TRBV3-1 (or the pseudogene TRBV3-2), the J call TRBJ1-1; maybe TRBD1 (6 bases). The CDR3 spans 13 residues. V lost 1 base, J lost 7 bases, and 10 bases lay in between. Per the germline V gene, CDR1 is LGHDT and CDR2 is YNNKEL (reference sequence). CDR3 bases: TGTGCCAGCAGCCAAGGGTCAGGGGTTGAAGCTTTCTTT. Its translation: CASSQGSGVEAFF.

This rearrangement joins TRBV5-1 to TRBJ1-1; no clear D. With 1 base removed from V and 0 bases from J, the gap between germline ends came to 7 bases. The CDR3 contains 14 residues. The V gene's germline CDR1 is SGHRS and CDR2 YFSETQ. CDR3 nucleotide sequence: TGCGCCAGCAGCTTGTCGACTTTGAACACTGAAGCTTTCTTT. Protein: CASSLSTLNTEAFF.

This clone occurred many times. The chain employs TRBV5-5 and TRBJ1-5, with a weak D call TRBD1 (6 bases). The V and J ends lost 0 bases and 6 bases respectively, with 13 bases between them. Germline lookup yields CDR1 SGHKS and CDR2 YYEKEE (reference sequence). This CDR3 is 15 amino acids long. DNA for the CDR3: TGTGCCAGCAGCTTGGGCCTACAGGGTGTTCAGCCCCAGCATTTT. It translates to CASSLGLQGVQPQHF. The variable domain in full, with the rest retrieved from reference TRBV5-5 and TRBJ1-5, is DAGVTQSPTHLIKTRGQQVTLRCSPISGHKSVSWYQQVLGQGPQFIFQYYEKEERGRGNFPDRFSARQFPNYSSELNVNALLLGDSALYLCASSLGLQGVQPQHFGDGTRLSIL.

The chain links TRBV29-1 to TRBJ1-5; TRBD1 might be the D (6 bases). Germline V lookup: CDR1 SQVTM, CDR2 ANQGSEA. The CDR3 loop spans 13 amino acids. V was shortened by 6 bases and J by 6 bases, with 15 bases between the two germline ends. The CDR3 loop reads CSVTTGFSQPQHF. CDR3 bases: TGCAGCGTAACTACAGGGTTCTCTCAGCCCCAGCATTTT.

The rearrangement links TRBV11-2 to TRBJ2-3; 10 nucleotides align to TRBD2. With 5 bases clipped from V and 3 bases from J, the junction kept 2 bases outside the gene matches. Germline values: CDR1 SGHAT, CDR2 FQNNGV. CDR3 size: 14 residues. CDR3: CASSPGLATDTQYF. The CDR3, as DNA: TGTGCCAGCAGCCCGGGACTAGCGACAGATACGCAGTATTTT.

The CDR3 DNA follows: TGTGCCATCAAAGAAGGACTAGCGGGTAAAACGCAGTATTTT. It yields the protein CAIKEGLAGKTQYF. This rearrangement joins TRBV10-3 to TRBJ2-3; 11 bases match TRBD2. Looked up from germline, CDR1 is ENHRY and CDR2 is SYGVKD. The CDR3 runs 14 residues. Trimming at V came to 7 bases and at J to 9 bases, leaving 9 bases not matched to a gene.

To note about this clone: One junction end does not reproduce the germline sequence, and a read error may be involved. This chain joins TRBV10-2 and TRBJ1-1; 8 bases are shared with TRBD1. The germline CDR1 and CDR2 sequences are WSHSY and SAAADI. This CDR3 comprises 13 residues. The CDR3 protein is CASWDAGGAEAFF. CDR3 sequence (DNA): TGCGCCAGCTGGGATGCAGGGGGCGCTGAGGCTTTCTTT.

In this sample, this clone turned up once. The chain's CDR3 is CASSLNRGEQYF. Here the CDR3 DNA reads TGTGCCAGCAGTTTGAACAGGGGCGAGCAGTACTTC. The chain is built from TRBV28 and TRBJ2-7, with 7 nucleotides matching TRBD1. V trimming: 3 bases; J trimming: 6 bases; junction bases outside the gene matches: 2. This CDR3 is 12 amino acids long. CDR1 and CDR2 (germline): MDHEN, SYDVKM.

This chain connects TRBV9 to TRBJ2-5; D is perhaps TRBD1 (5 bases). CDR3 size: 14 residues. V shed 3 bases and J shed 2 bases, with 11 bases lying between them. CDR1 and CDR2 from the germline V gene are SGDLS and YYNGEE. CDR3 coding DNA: TGTGCCAGCAGCGCCGACAGTATGCAAGAGACCCAGTACTTC. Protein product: CASSADSMQETQYF.

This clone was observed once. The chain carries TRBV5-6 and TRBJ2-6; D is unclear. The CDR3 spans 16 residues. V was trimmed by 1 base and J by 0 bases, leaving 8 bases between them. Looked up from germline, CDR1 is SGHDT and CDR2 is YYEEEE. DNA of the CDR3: TGTGCCAGCAGCTTGTATGAGGTCTCTGGGGCCAACGTCCTGACTTTC. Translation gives CASSLYEVSGANVLTF.

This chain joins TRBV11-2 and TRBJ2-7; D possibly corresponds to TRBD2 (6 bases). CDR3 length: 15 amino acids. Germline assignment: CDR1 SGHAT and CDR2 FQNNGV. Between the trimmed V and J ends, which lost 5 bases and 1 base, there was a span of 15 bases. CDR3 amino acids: CASSLTGDKSYEQYF. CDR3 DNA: TGTGCCAGCAGCCTAACGGGGGATAAGTCCTACGAGCAGTACTTC.

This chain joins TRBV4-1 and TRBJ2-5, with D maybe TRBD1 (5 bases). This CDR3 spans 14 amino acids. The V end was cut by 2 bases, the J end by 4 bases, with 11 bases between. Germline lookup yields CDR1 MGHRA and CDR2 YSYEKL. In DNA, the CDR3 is TGCGCCAGCAGCCAAAGGGGTAGGGGAGAGACCCAGTACTTC. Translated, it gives CASSQRGRGETQYF.

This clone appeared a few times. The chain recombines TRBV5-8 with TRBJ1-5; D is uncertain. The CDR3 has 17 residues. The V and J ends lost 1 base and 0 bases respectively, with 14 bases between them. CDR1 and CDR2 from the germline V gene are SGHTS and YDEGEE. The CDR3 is CASSLITVFNSNQPQHF. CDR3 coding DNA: TGTGCCAGCAGCTTGATTACAGTTTTTAATAGCAATCAGCCCCAGCATTTT.

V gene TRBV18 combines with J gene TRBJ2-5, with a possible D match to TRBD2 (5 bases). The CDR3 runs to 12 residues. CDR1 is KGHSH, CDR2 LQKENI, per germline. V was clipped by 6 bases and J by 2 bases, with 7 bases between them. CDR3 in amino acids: CASSTTQETQYF. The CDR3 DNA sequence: TGTGCCAGCTCGACTACACAAGAGACCCAGTACTTC.

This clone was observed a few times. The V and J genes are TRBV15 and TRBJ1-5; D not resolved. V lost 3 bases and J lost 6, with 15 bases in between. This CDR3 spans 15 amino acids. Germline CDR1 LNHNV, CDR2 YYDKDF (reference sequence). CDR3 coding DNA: TGTGCCACCAGCAGGGAAGCAGGAGGAGTTCAGCCCCAGCATTTT. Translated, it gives CATSREAGGVQPQHF.

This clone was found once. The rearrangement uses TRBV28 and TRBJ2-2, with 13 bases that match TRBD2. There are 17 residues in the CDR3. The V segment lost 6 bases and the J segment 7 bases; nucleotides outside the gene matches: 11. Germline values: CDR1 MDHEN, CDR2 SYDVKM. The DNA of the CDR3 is TGTGCCAGCAGCTATCAAGGACTAGCGGGGGCGGTCGGGGAGCTGTTTTTT. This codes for CASSYQGLAGAVGELFF.

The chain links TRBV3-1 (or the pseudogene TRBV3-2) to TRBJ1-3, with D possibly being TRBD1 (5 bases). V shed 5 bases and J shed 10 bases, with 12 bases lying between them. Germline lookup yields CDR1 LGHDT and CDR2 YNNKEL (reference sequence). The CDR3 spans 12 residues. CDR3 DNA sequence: TGTGCCAGCAGCTCCGGACAAGGGACCATATATTTT. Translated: CASSSGQGTIYF.

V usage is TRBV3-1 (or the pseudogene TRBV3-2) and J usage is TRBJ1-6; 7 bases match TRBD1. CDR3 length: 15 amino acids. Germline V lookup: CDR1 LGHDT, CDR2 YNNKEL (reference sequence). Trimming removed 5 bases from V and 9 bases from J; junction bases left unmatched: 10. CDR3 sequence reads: CASSKKGAATSPLHF. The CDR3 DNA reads TGTGCCAGCAGCAAAAAGGGGGCGGCGACTTCACCCCTCCACTTT.

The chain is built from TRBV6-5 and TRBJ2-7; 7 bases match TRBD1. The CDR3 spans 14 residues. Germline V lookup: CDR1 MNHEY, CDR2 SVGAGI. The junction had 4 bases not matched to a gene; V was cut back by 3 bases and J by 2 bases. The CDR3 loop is CASSYSQGAYEQYF. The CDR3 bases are TGTGCCAGCAGTTATTCGCAGGGGGCCTACGAGCAGTACTTC.

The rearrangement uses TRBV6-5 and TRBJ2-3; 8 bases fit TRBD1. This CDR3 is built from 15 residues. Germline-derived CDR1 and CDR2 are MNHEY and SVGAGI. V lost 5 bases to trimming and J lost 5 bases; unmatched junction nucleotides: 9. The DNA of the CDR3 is TGTGCCAGCAGTCATAGGACAGGGAGTCGAGATACGCAGTATTTT. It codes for CASSHRTGSRDTQYF.

The CDR3 DNA follows: TGTGCCACCAGCAGAGAAACAGGCTATGGCTACACCTTC. Its protein product is CATSRETGYGYTF. The chain couples TRBV15 to TRBJ1-2; D is possibly TRBD1 (5 bases). The germline V and J ends were trimmed by 0 bases and 4 bases, with 6 bases remaining between them. The CDR3 spans 13 residues. CDR1 and CDR2 (germline): LNHNV, YYDKDF (reference sequence).

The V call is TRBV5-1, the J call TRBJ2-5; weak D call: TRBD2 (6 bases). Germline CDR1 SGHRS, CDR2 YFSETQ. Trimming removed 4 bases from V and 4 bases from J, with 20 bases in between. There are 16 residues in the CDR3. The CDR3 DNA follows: TGCGCCAGCAGCCAAAATCCGGGACTCCTATCAGAGACCCAGTACTTC. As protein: CASSQNPGLLSETQYF. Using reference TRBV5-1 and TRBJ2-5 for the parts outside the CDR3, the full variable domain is KAGVTQTPRYLIKTRGQQVTLSCSPISGHRSVSWYQQTPGQGLQFLFEYFSETQRNKGNFPGRFSGRQFSNSRSEMNVSTLELGDSALYLCASSQNPGLLSETQYFGPGTRLLVL.

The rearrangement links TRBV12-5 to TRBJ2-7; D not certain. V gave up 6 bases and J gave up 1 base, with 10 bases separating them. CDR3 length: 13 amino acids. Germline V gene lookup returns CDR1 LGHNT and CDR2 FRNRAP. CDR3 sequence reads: CASGLGLSYEQYF. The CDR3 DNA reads TGTGCTAGTGGACTGGGCCTTTCCTACGAGCAGTACTTC.

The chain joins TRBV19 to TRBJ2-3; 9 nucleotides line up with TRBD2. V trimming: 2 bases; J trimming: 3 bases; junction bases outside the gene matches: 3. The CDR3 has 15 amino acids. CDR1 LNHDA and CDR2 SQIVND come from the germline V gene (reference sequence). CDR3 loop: CASSIPGLATDTQYF. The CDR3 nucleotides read TGTGCCAGTAGTATACCGGGACTAGCAACAGATACGCAGTATTTT. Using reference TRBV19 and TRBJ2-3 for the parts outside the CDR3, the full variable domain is DGGITQSPKYLFRKEGQNVTLSCEQNLNHDAMYWYRQDPGQGLRLIYYSQIVNDFQKGDIAEGYSVSREKKESFPLTVTSAQKNPTAFYLCASSIPGLATDTQYFGPGTRLTVL.

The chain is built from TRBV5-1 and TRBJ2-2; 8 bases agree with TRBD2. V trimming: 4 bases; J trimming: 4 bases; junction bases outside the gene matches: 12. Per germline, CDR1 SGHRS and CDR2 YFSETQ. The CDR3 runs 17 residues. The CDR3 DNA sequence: TGCGCCAGCAGCCCCGTCGGGCGGGGGGTCTTCACCGGGGAGCTGTTTTTT. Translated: CASSPVGRGVFTGELFF.